This T cell receptor beta chain was observed in a study of cytomegalovirus exposure and HLA in healthy donors. In the case of this clone: Its antigen is still unknown.

The CDR3 runs 11 residues. Trimming left V 7 bases short and J 7 bases short, with 10 bases between. Per the germline V gene, CDR1 is MNHEY and CDR2 is SVGAGI. PCR employed 60 Vbeta and 13 Jbeta primers. Clones were sequenced by immunoSEQ multiplex PCR, and TCRdb holds only the in-frame ones, with some missing. The sample carries 25,000 to 35,000 clones, about three fifths recorded once. General study findings and limits: According to a later analysis, donors in an Asian-associated ancestry cluster reportedly had fewer N-insertions than the roughly 670-donor mean. Exclusion as indistinguishable affected some V segments, including TRBV6-2 and TRBV6-3.

This receptor was taken from a man aged 45 to 65 in good health and CMV-seropositive. This sequence joins TRBV6-5 and TRBJ2-5; no clear D. The source material was PBMCs. CDR3 nucleotide sequence: TGTGCCAGCACCGATTCGAGGACCCAGTACTTC. Amino acids: CASTDSRTQYF.